Listed below are T cell receptor beta chains from one sample, sequenced in a study of blood T cell repertoires in COVID-19. Assay: immunoSEQ multiplex PCR; the TCRdb copy retains only in-frame clones and omits some. The profile shows about 120,000 clones, nearly 90% of them singletons. Sequenced: peripheral blood. The receptors shown here come from a woman in her fifties or sixties with COVID-19, enrolled during active disease. Both conserved end residues are part of each CDR3. Size is stated for part of the rows, as once, few or many counts, or as a class when the clone is expanded.

abundance | v_gene | CDR3aa
. | TRBV4-2 | CASSQDRETQYF
. | TRBV4-3 | CASSLGTLSTDTQYF
. | TRBV4-1 | CASSQVPGVRTGELFF
. | TRBV6-5 | CASRSTGDTEAFF
. | TRBV18 | CASSPPSRDEAFF
. | TRBV29-1 | CSVEGETDYRSGNTIYF
few | TRBV14 | CASSRGGVADTQYF
. | TRBV7-2 | CASSLRDRVDTQYF
. | TRBV19 | CASSADGQGFDEQYF
. | TRBV3-1/TRBV3-2 | CASSQGRGSETQYF
. | TRBV7-2 | CASSFLAGGPDTGELFF
. | TRBV9 | CASSVQVNTEAFF
. | TRBV6-5 | CASSYSSGAGNTIYF
. | TRBV7-3 | CASKLPVTDTQYF
. | TRBV5-8 | CASSNGWRRDTDTQYF
. | TRBV9 | CASSVMGSYNEQFF
. | TRBV6-2/TRBV6-3 | CASSRQVNTEAFF
. | TRBV11-3 | CASSFSGGATDTQYF
. | TRBV19 | CASSIRKTYSNQPQHF
. | TRBV7-9 | CASSLGTGRYNQPQHF
few | TRBV7-9 | CASTHRGSSNYGYTF
. | TRBV6-5 | CASTPQRGGVTEAFF
. | TRBV9 | CASSLRHLLSTDTQYF
. | TRBV2 | CASSAGGADNEQFF
. | TRBV9 | CASSSTDRDPNSPLHF
. | TRBV5-6 | CASSLAFGGSDTQYF
once | TRBV6-1 | CASSEFIVGTVSPYEQYF
few | TRBV5-1 | CASSIGTRAYEQYF
. | TRBV5-5 | CASSLVAGGAITDTQYF
once | TRBV5-1 | CASSLEREGDTQYF
. | TRBV27 | CASSKNNRNTEAFF
. | TRBV9 | CASSVAGAGSHYNEQFF
. | TRBV28 | CASSSNTGNGEKLFF
once | TRBV25-1 | CASRGNAGDTEAFF
. | TRBV5-1 | CASSYGQGEKLFF
once | TRBV15 | CATRGDYNTGELFF
. | TRBV5-1 | CASSLAGDSINYGYTF
once | TRBV12-3/TRBV12-4 | CASSSQGPYEQYF
. | TRBV3-1/TRBV3-2 | CASSQDWRNTEAFF
. | TRBV5-1 | CASSWGVGAEDGYTF
. | TRBV3-1/TRBV3-2 | CASTGLAGSEQFF
once | TRBV5-4 | CASRRGTSTDTQYF
. | TRBV10-3 | CAISGTGSRTGELFF
. | TRBV3-1/TRBV3-2 | CASSHRRNTEAFF
. | TRBV25-1 | CASSVNSYEQYF
. | TRBV5-1 | CASSFRAEQFF
. | TRBV19 | CASMAANYGYTF
few | TRBV5-4 | CASSRDSTDTGELFF
. | TRBV4-1 | CASSAGGLYNEQFF
. | TRBV19 | CASSYQNTEAFF
. | TRBV19 | CASSIGRSSYEQYF
few | TRBV2 | CASSELAGGLNEQFF
few | TRBV5-4 | CASPAMASGGGEQFF
. | TRBV14 | CASSHGSWLTGELFF
. | TRBV28 | CASSPPADYSNQPQHF